Listed below are T cell receptor beta chains from one sample, sequenced in a study of radiation and T cells in renal cell carcinoma. Sequencing used immunoSEQ multiplex PCR; TCRdb keeps in-frame clones, though not all of them. The sample holds around 94,000 clones, roughly 90% seen once. The input for sequencing was blood, taken from a patient whose treatment included radiotherapy and nephrectomy. The receptors come from a man in his forties or fifties with renal cell carcinoma. Each CDR3 is given with its conserved first and last residue. Fields, in order: clone size, D gene, J gene, V gene, CDR3 DNA, CDR3 protein. The D gene is left open where the match is weak. Clone size is not always given. Where it is, it says once, few, many or a class for expanded clones.

clone size: .; D gene: .; J gene: TRBJ1-5; V gene: TRBV6-5; CDR3 DNA: TGTGCCAGCAGTTATGATGGCAATCAGCCCCAGCATTTT; CDR3 protein: CASSYDGNQPQHF
clone size: once; D gene: .; J gene: TRBJ2-6; V gene: TRBV4-3; CDR3 DNA: TGCGCCAGCAGCCAAGACGCCCCCGGGTTATCTGGGGCCAACGTCCTGACTTTC; CDR3 protein: CASSQDAPGLSGANVLTF
clone size: once; D gene: .; J gene: TRBJ1-6; V gene: TRBV7-2; CDR3 DNA: TGTGCCAGCAGCTTACCCCAGGTCCCTAATTCACCCCTCCACTTT; CDR3 protein: CASSLPQVPNSPLHF
clone size: .; D gene: .; J gene: TRBJ2-6; V gene: TRBV5-1; CDR3 DNA: TGCGCCAGCAGCTTGGAGGGTGGGGCCAACGTCCTGACTTTC; CDR3 protein: CASSLEGGANVLTF
clone size: .; D gene: TRBD2; J gene: TRBJ2-1; V gene: TRBV19; CDR3 DNA: TGTGCCAGTCATTCTGCGGGAGGTGTCGGCGAGCAGTTCTTC; CDR3 protein: CASHSAGGVGEQFF
clone size: .; D gene: .; J gene: TRBJ1-2; V gene: TRBV6-5; CDR3 DNA: TGTGCCAGCAGAGAGGGGGACGTGAACTATGGCTACACCTTC; CDR3 protein: CASREGDVNYGYTF
clone size: .; D gene: .; J gene: TRBJ2-6; V gene: TRBV5-8; CDR3 DNA: TGTGCCAGCAGCTTTCCCGGGGGGGCCAACGTCCTGACTTTC; CDR3 protein: CASSFPGGANVLTF
clone size: .; D gene: TRBD2; J gene: TRBJ2-3; V gene: TRBV2; CDR3 DNA: TGTGCCAGCACCTTGGGACTAGCGGGAGATACGCAGTATTTT; CDR3 protein: CASTLGLAGDTQYF
clone size: .; D gene: TRBD1; J gene: TRBJ1-1; V gene: TRBV5-1; CDR3 DNA: TGCGCCAGCAGCGGCGGGACAGGGAACACTGAAGCTTTCTTT; CDR3 protein: CASSGGTGNTEAFF
clone size: .; D gene: .; J gene: TRBJ2-7; V gene: TRBV12-5; CDR3 DNA: TGTGCTAGTGGTTTGCGACTCGAATACACAGCCGGAAGGACTATAAAAAGGGGCTTC; CDR3 protein: CASGLRLEYTAGRTIKRGF
clone size: .; D gene: TRBD1; J gene: TRBJ1-5; V gene: TRBV6-6; CDR3 DNA: TGTGCCAGCAGACAAACCCAGGGGGCAGGCCAGCCCCAGCATTTT; CDR3 protein: CASRQTQGAGQPQHF
clone size: few; D gene: TRBD2; J gene: TRBJ2-7; V gene: TRBV27; CDR3 DNA: TGTGCCAGCACCCCCCTCGGCCGGGGGGGCGCCTACGAGCAGTACTTC; CDR3 protein: CASTPLGRGGAYEQYF
clone size: .; D gene: .; J gene: TRBJ1-1; V gene: TRBV5-4; CDR3 DNA: TGTGCCAGCAGCTTTGATGAGACTGAAGCTTTCTTT; CDR3 protein: CASSFDETEAFF
clone size: .; D gene: .; J gene: TRBJ2-3; V gene: TRBV29-1; CDR3 DNA: TGCAGCGCCACTCTCCTCACAGATACGCAGTATTTT; CDR3 protein: CSATLLTDTQYF
clone size: .; D gene: TRBD2; J gene: TRBJ2-1; V gene: TRBV4-2; CDR3 DNA: TGTGCCAGCAGCCAAGCGGGGACTAGCGGGGCTTTTGAGCAGTTCTTC; CDR3 protein: CASSQAGTSGAFEQFF
clone size: once; D gene: .; J gene: TRBJ2-5; V gene: TRBV9; CDR3 DNA: TGTGCCAGCAGCCCAGGGACACCTTGGGGCCAGTACTTC; CDR3 protein: CASSPGTPWGQYF
clone size: .; D gene: TRBD2; J gene: TRBJ2-3; V gene: TRBV27; CDR3 DNA: TGTGCCAGCAGTTCGGGACTAGCGGGATTGGATACGCAGTATTTT; CDR3 protein: CASSSGLAGLDTQYF
clone size: once; D gene: .; J gene: TRBJ2-7; V gene: TRBV30; CDR3 DNA: TGTGCCTGGAGTGTACTAGGATACGAGCAGTACTTC; CDR3 protein: CAWSVLGYEQYF
clone size: few; D gene: .; J gene: TRBJ2-5; V gene: TRBV11-2; CDR3 DNA: TGTGCCAGCAGCTTAGGCGGGGGCCGAGAGACCCAGTACTTC; CDR3 protein: CASSLGGGRETQYF
clone size: .; D gene: TRBD2; J gene: TRBJ2-1; V gene: TRBV10-2; CDR3 DNA: TGCGCCAGCACCATAGCGGGAACCAATGAGCAGTTCTTC; CDR3 protein: CASTIAGTNEQFF
clone size: .; D gene: .; J gene: TRBJ2-7; V gene: TRBV6-4; CDR3 DNA: .; CDR3 protein: CASSTSNSGEQYF
clone size: .; D gene: TRBD1; J gene: TRBJ2-7; V gene: TRBV7-9; CDR3 DNA: TGTGCCAGCAGAGAGGGACAGGGAACCTACGAGCAGTACTTC; CDR3 protein: CASREGQGTYEQYF
clone size: .; D gene: .; J gene: TRBJ2-7; V gene: TRBV30; CDR3 DNA: TGTGCCTGGAGTAGACAGTCCTACGAGCAGTACTTC; CDR3 protein: CAWSRQSYEQYF